These 25 T cell receptor beta chains were all obtained from the same sample, sequenced in a study of vaccination effects on CD4 cells after COVID-19 (dated by TCRdb to between 2020 and 2023). No antigen has been identified for these receptors. The library was produced with the immunoSEQ multiplex PCR assay. TCRdb took this table from immuneACCESS and kept in-frame rearrangements with V and J called. Such tables lack part of the clones; where checked against another copy, unresolved V genes explain under half of the gap, and the rest is unexplained. The sample table lists fewer than 70,000 clones, 75% to 85% of them with a count of one. The ten largest clonotypes hold 9% to 15% of the sample. In the ViraFEST assay, PBMC were stimulated with viral peptide pools, and antigen-specific CD4+ T cell clonotypes were then identified by expansion using TCR sequencing. After less than 13 days of culture, CD4+ T cells were isolated with the EasySep CD4+ T cell isolation kit. None of the healthy vaccine recipients had a prior SARS-CoV-2 infection, which was confirmed by nucleocapsid antibody tests that came back negative both before and after vaccination.

The input for sequencing was CD4+ T cells from PBMCs cultured with SARS-CoV-2 spike peptides, taken before COVID-19 vaccination. The cell subset or site label on this specimen signifies: SARS-CoV-2 spike overlapping peptide pool stimulation. Every receptor here comes from a human donor who received a COVID-19 vaccine.

This clone was counted between two and nine times. The CDR3 region is CASSFTGNNDYGYTF. The CDR3 DNA reads TGCGCCAGCAGCTTCACAGGGAATAATGACTATGGCTACACCTTC. The chain uses TRBV5-1 and TRBJ1-2; TRBD1 is a possible D gene (6 bases). V gave up 2 bases and J gave up 3 bases, with 14 bases separating them. The CDR3 totals 15 residues. Per germline, CDR1 SGHRS and CDR2 YFSETQ.

J is TRBJ1-6 and V is TRBV7-2; TRBD1 aligns across 7 bases. This CDR3 has 17 amino acids. Germline V CDR1 and CDR2: SGHTA, FQGNSA. The V segment lost 1 base and the J segment 6 bases; nucleotides outside the gene matches: 9. CDR3 sequence: CASSLVRLRQGNSPLHF. The CDR3 DNA reads as TGTGCCAGCAGCTTAGTTCGTCTTCGACAGGGTAATTCACCCCTCCACTTT.

The V and J genes are TRBV6-5 and TRBJ1-1, with D perhaps matching TRBD1 (6 bases). The CDR3 consists of 16 residues. Trimming left V 0 bases short and J 2 bases short, with 13 bases between. Germline V gene lookup returns CDR1 MNHEY and CDR2 SVGAGI. CDR3 loop: CASSYSYGTPNTEAFF. CDR3 bases: TGTGCCAGCAGTTACTCCTACGGGACACCAAACACTGAAGCTTTCTTT.

The rearrangement joins TRBV30 to TRBJ1-2; D remains ambiguous. Germline CDR1 is GTSNPN and CDR2 is SVGIG (reference sequence). The V and J ends lost 0 bases and 6 bases respectively, with 17 bases between them. The CDR3 covers 15 residues. The CDR3 sequence is CAWSVHPAKVDGYTF. The CDR3 nucleotides are TGTGCCTGGAGTGTACATCCAGCCAAGGTGGATGGCTACACCTTC.

V and J are TRBV2 and TRBJ1-2; 10 bases line up with TRBD1. V gave up 5 bases and J gave up 7 bases; unmatched junction bases: 4. The CDR3 consists of 13 residues. Germline CDR1 and CDR2: SNHLY and FYNNEI. The CDR3: CASSMTGGGGYTF. CDR3 nucleotides: TGTGCCAGCAGTATGACAGGGGGCGGTGGCTACACCTTC.

The chain carries TRBV6-2 or TRBV6-3 and TRBJ1-5; tentative D call: TRBD1 (6 bases). Germline V lookup: CDR1 MNHEY, CDR2 SVGEGT. The ends were cut back, 6 bases at V and 7 bases at J, with 16 bases in the middle. The CDR3 sequence is 14 residues long. CDR3 in amino acids: CASSSDRLYQPQHF. CDR3 sequence (DNA): TGTGCCAGCAGCTCCGACAGGTTGTACCAGCCCCAGCATTTT.

The chain combines TRBV20-1 with TRBJ2-5; tentatively, D is TRBD1 or TRBD2 (5 bases each). Germline lookup yields CDR1 DFQATT and CDR2 SNEGSKA (reference sequence). The CDR3 covers 11 residues. Between the trimmed V and J ends, which lost 4 bases and 5 bases, there was a span of 8 bases. This chain's CDR3 is CSANEGETQYF. In DNA form, the CDR3 reads TGCAGTGCTAACGAGGGGGAGACCCAGTACTTC.

A few counts support this clone. The V and J genes are TRBV5-1 and TRBJ2-2, with 7 bases lining up with TRBD1. Germline V lookup: CDR1 SGHRS, CDR2 YFSETQ. J was trimmed by 4 bases and V by 4 bases; bases with no gene match: 7. The CDR3 sequence is 15 residues long. The CDR3 region has the DNA TGCGCCAGCAGCGGGCGACAGGGATCCACCGGGGAGCTGTTTTTT. Its translation is CASSGRQGSTGELFF.

The chain employs TRBV18 and TRBJ1-1; the match to TRBD1 covers 7 bases. The length of the CDR3 is 12 residues. V lost 8 bases, J lost 4 bases, and 4 bases stayed unmatched. Germline V gene sequence: CDR1 KGHSH, CDR2 LQKENI. CDR3 DNA: TGTGCCAGCGGGAGGGACAGCACTGAAGCTTTCTTT. Translation gives CASGRDSTEAFF.

This clone is a singleton in its sample. This chain joins TRBV24-1 and TRBJ2-5, with D possibly being TRBD1 or TRBD2 (5 bases each). The CDR3 consists of 13 residues. Germline V gene sequence: CDR1 KGHDR, CDR2 SFDVKD. V dropped 5 bases and J dropped 2 bases, with 8 bases sitting between them. Here the CDR3 DNA reads TGTGCCACCAGTGCGTGGGGGCAAGAGACCCAGTACTTC. Protein sequence: CATSAWGQETQYF.

J is TRBJ2-1 and V is TRBV5-4, with 7 bases identical to TRBD1. V dropped 2 bases and J dropped 2; count of bases not matched to a gene: 4. CDR1 and CDR2 (germline): SGHNT, YYREEE (reference sequence). The CDR3 runs to 15 residues. The CDR3 DNA is TGTGCCAGCAGCTTACCAGGGACAGCCTACAATGAGCAGTTCTTC. Its translation is CASSLPGTAYNEQFF.

This clone was picked up a small number of times. This rearrangement joins TRBV7-3 to TRBJ2-2; no clear D. Between the trimmed V and J ends, which lost 1 base and 8 bases, there was a span of 5 bases. Germline V gene lookup returns CDR1 SGHTA and CDR2 FQGTGA. This CDR3 comprises 12 residues. CDR3 in amino acids: CASSLNSGELFF. The CDR3 DNA follows: TGTGCCAGCAGCTTAAACTCGGGGGAGCTGTTTTTT.

J is TRBJ1-3 and V is TRBV5-6; no clear D gene. V shed 0 bases and J shed 2 bases, with 12 bases lying between them. Germline V gene sequence: CDR1 SGHDT, CDR2 YYEEEE. This CDR3 region has 16 residues. Here the CDR3 reads CASSLGPGDPGNTIYF. For the CDR3, the DNA is TGTGCCAGCAGCTTGGGCCCAGGAGACCCTGGAAACACCATATATTTT.

The chain has TRBV6-2 or TRBV6-3 and TRBJ1-1; TRBD1 matches 8 bases. The junction had 6 bases not matched to a gene; V was cut back by 4 bases and J by 5 bases. The CDR3 is 14 residues long. Germline loops: CDR1 MNHEY, CDR2 SVGEGT. The CDR3 sequence: CASSSQGARTEAFF. CDR3 DNA sequence: TGTGCCAGCAGTTCTCAGGGGGCGCGGACTGAAGCTTTCTTT.

The rearrangement links TRBV24-1 to TRBJ2-5, with 7 bases aligning to TRBD1. The CDR3 runs to 14 residues. V dropped 4 bases and J dropped 3; count of bases not matched to a gene: 4. Germline CDR1 KGHDR, CDR2 SFDVKD. CDR3 DNA: TGTGCCACCAGTGACCCGGGACAGAAAGAGACCCAGTACTTC. This sequence encodes CATSDPGQKETQYF.

The genes are TRBV5-4 and TRBJ2-2, with 7 positions matching TRBD1. Germline V gene lookup returns CDR1 SGHNT and CDR2 YYREEE (reference sequence). This CDR3 has 16 residues. After removal of 3 bases from V and 0 bases from J, the junction contained 5 bases not matched to a gene. CDR3 region: CASSSKGQPNTGELFF. The CDR3 region has the DNA TGTGCCAGCAGCTCGAAGGGACAGCCGAACACCGGGGAGCTGTTTTTT. The full variable domain, its missing parts supplied by reference TRBV5-4 and TRBJ2-2, is ETGVTQSPTHLIKTRGQQVTLRCSSQSGHNTVSWYQQALGQGPQFIFQYYREEENGRGNFPPRFSGLQFPNYSSELNVNALELDDSALYLCASSSKGQPNTGELFFGEGSRLTVL.

This clone was found once. V and J are TRBV6-2 or TRBV6-3 and TRBJ2-1; 12 bases agree with TRBD2. The CDR3 runs 17 residues. V lost 6 bases and J lost 6; bases outside the gene matches: 12. Germline assignment: CDR1 MNHEY and CDR2 SVGEGT. As DNA, the CDR3 is TGTGCCAGCAGCTTCCTAGCGGGGGGGCCTGTCGGCAATGAGCAGTTCTTC. Translated, it gives CASSFLAGGPVGNEQFF.

The V call is TRBV14, the J call TRBJ1-3; D is ambiguous. The CDR3 is 12 amino acids. V was trimmed by 6 bases and J by 0 bases, leaving 3 bases between them. Germline V gives CDR1 SGHDN, CDR2 FVKESK. The CDR3 nucleotides are TGTGCCAGCAGTCTCTCTGGAAACACCATATATTTT. Its protein product is CASSLSGNTIYF.

The chain combines TRBV7-9 with TRBJ2-1, with 10 nucleotides matching TRBD2. J was trimmed by 2 bases and V by 8 bases; bases with no gene match: 12. Germline values: CDR1 SEHNR, CDR2 FQNEAQ (reference sequence). This CDR3 spans 17 amino acids. The CDR3 DNA follows: TGTGCCAGCTTAGAGCGGGGGGGACCGGACACCTACAATGAGCAGTTCTTC. It translates to CASLERGGPDTYNEQFF.

The genes are TRBV12-3 or TRBV12-4 and TRBJ2-3, with D unclear. Deletions cut 8 bases from V and 6 bases from J, with 15 bases between. This CDR3 is 13 amino acids long. CDR3 region: CASGKGSADTQYF. CDR3 nucleotide sequence: TGTGCCAGCGGTAAAGGGTCCGCGGATACGCAGTATTTT.

This chain links TRBV24-1 with TRBJ1-4; D remains ambiguous. From germline, CDR1 is KGHDR and CDR2 SFDVKD. Trimming took off 3 bases at V and 5 bases at J, with 6 bases between the two ends. The CDR3 is 13 residues long. The CDR3, as DNA: TGTGCCACCAGTGATACCGGGAATGAAAAACTGTTTTTT. Translated: CATSDTGNEKLFF.

This clone was seen a single time. V is TRBV5-3 and J is TRBJ2-7; D possibly corresponds to TRBD2 (6 bases). TRBV5-3 is annotated as an ORF whose role is uncertain. This CDR3 region has 12 residues. V was shortened by 3 bases and J by 7 bases, with 11 bases between the two germline ends. The CDR3 sequence is CARSYLGGEQYV. As DNA, the CDR3 is TGTGCCAGAAGCTACCTCGGGGGTGAGCAGTACGTC.

The chain has TRBV5-1 and TRBJ2-2; D is ambiguous. The length of the CDR3 is 14 residues. Trimming took 0 bases from V and 5 from J, leaving 8 bases between them. Germline CDR1 reads SGHRS; CDR2 reads YFSETQ. The CDR3 loop reads CASSLVVGTGELFF. The CDR3 bases are TGCGCCAGCAGCTTGGTCGTGGGGACCGGGGAGCTGTTTTTT.

The DNA of the CDR3 is TGCAGTGCTAGTGCGGCAGGTAGGGGCCAGGCTGCTGGGGCCAACGTCCTGACTTTC. This encodes CSASAAGRGQAAGANVLTF. The chain joins TRBV20-1 to TRBJ2-6; the D gene is possibly TRBD1 (5 bases). In germline, CDR1 is DFQATT, CDR2 SNEGSKA (reference sequence). This CDR3 has 19 residues. V lost 3 bases to trimming and J lost 2 bases, with 23 bases between them.

The rearrangement links TRBV6-5 to TRBJ1-1; 8 bases line up with TRBD1. The ends lost 5 bases at V and 11 bases at J; junction bases unmatched: 16. CDR1 MNHEY and CDR2 SVGAGI come from the germline V gene. The CDR3 contains 15 residues. CDR3 residues: CASSKRTGFRSGAFF. CDR3 bases: TGTGCCAGCAGTAAACGGACAGGGTTTAGGTCTGGGGCTTTCTTT.